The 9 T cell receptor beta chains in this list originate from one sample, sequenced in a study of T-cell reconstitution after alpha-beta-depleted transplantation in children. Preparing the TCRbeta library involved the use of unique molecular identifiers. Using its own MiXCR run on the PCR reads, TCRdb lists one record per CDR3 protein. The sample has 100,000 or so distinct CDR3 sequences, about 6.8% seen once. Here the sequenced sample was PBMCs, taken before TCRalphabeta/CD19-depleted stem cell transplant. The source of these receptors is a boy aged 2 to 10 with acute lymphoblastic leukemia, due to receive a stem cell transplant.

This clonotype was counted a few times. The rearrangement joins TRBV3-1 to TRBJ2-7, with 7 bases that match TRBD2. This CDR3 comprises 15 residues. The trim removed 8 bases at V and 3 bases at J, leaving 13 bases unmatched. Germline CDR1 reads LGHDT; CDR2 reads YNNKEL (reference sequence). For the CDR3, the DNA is TGTGCCAGCCGGAGAGGAGCTAGCGGAAACTACGAGCAGTACTTC. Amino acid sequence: CASRRGASGNYEQYF.

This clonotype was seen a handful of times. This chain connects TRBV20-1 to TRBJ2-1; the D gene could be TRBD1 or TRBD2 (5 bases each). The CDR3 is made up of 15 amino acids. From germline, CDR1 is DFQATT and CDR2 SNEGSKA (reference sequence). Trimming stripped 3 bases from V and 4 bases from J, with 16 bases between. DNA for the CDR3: TGCAGTGCTAGTGGGGTCGGGGCAAGATACAATGAGCAGTTCTTC. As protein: CSASGVGARYNEQFF.

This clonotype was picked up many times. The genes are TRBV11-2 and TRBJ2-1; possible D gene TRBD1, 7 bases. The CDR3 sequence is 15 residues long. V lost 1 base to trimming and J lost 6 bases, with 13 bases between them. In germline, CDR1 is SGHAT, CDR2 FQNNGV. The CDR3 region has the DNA TGTGCCAGCAGCTTAGCCCCAGGGGGGTTCAATGAGCAGTTCTTC. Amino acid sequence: CASSLAPGGFNEQFF.

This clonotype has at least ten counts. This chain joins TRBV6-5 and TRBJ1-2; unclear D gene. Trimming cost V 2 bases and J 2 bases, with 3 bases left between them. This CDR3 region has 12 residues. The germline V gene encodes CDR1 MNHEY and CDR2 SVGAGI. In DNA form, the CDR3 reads TGTGCCAGCAGTTACGACAACTATGGCTACACCTTC. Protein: CASSYDNYGYTF.

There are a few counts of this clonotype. The CDR3 DNA reads TGCGCCAGCAGCCAACTGACAGGGCGCAATGGCTACACCTTC. Translating gives CASSQLTGRNGYTF. The gene calls are TRBV4-1 and TRBJ1-2; 7 bases line up with TRBD1. The V segment lost 2 bases and the J segment 6 bases; nucleotides outside the gene matches: 6. Germline V lookup: CDR1 MGHRA, CDR2 YSYEKL. CDR3 length: 14 residues.

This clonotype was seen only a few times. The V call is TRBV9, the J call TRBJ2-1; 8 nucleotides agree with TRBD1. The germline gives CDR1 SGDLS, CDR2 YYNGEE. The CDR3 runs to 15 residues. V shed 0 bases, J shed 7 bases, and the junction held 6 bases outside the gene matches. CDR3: CASSVAQGAWNEQFF. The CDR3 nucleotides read TGTGCCAGCAGCGTAGCGCAGGGGGCGTGGAATGAGCAGTTCTTC.

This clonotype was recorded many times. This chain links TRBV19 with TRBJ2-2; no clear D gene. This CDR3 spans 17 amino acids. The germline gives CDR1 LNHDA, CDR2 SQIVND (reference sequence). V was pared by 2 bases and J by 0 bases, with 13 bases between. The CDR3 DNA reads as TGTGCCAGTAGTATACGCAGATCCTTCCCGAACACCGGGGAGCTGTTTTTT. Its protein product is CASSIRRSFPNTGELFF.

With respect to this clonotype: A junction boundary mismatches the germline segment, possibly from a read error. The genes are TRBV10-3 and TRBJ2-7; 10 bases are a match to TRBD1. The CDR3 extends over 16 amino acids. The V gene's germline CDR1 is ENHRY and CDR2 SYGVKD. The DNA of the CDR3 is TGTGCCATCAGTGACCTCGTCCGGGACAGGGGAGCTCCAACTAACTTC. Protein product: CAISDLVRDRGAPTNF.

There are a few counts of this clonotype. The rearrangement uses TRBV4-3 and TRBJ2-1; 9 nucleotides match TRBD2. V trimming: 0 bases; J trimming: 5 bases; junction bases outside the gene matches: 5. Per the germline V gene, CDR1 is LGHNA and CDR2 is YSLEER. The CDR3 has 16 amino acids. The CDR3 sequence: CASSQDSLAGNNEQFF. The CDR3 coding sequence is TGCGCCAGCAGCCAAGATTCCCTAGCGGGGAACAATGAGCAGTTCTTC.